This T cell receptor beta chain was captured in a study of shared clonotypes between healthy human individuals. Study details: Every donor yielded three CD4 naive, three CD4 memory, two CD8 naive and one CD8 memory plate. Whole-study results and caveats: Apart from blood, nothing was sampled; tissue repertoires likely differ.

Per the original data handling: Because ImmunoSEQ provided only junction sequences with no quality scores, the filtering differed. TCRdb keeps only in-frame clones here, not all; method: immunoSEQ multiplex PCR. That table gives V, J and clone size, and the DNA gave D and trimming. The table has under 2.5 million clones, around 93% seen once. Turning to this clone: The antigen is undetermined.

This CDR3 comprises 16 residues. Germline CDR1 and CDR2: SQVTM and ANQGSEA. V gave up 7 bases and J gave up 7 bases, with 26 bases separating them. This sequence joins TRBV29-1 and TRBJ2-1; D is tentatively TRBD1 or TRBD2 (6 bases each). Sequences were obtained from naive CD4+ T cells from PBMCs. This sample's subset: CD45RA+ positively selected. This receptor was taken from a man younger than 30 in good health. Some clones in this sample may be carry-over from other donors' samples. DNA of the CDR3: TGCAGCGCGCCCGAGTGGGGGGACAAGGTGTCTAATGAGCAGTTCTTC. Protein: CSAPEWGDKVSNEQFF.